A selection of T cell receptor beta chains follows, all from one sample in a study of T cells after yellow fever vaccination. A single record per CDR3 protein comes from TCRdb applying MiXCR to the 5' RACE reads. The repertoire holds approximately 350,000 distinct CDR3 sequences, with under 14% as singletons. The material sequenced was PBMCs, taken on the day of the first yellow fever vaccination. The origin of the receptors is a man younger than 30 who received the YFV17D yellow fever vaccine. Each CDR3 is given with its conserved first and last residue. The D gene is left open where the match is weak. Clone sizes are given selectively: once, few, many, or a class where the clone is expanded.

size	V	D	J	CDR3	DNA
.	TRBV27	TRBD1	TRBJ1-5	CASKTRQGSNQPQHF	TGTGCCAGCAAAACCAGACAGGGTAGCAATCAGCCCCAGCATTTT
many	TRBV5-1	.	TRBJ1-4	CASSTGQNEKLFF	TGCGCCAGCAGCACCGGACAGAATGAAAAACTGTTTTTT
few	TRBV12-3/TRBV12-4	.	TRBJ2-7	CASSPRQFYEQYF	TGTGCCAGCAGTCCTAGACAGTTCTACGAGCAGTACTTC
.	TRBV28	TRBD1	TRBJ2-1	CASSTHRGSYNEQFF	TGTGCCAGCAGTACCCACAGGGGCTCCTACAATGAGCAGTTCTTC
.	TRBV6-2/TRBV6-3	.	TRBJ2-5	CASTKAQIQETQYF	TGTGCCAGCACCAAGGCGCAGATCCAAGAGACCCAGTACTTC
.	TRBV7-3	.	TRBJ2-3	CASSPYFGVPSTDTQYF	TGTGCCAGCAGCCCCTACTTCGGGGTCCCTAGCACAGATACGCAGTATTTT
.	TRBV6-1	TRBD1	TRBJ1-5	CANRQGARNQPQHF	TGTGCCAACAGACAGGGGGCGAGGAATCAGCCCCAGCATTTT
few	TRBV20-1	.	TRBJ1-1	CSARVEGTEAFF	TGCAGTGCTAGAGTTGAGGGCACTGAAGCTTTCTTT
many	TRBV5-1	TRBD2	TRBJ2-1	CASSLGSGGLAVNEQFF	TGCGCCAGCAGCTTGGGGTCCGGGGGACTAGCGGTCAATGAGCAGTTCTTC
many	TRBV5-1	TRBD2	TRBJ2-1	CASFLTGGSEQFF	TGCGCCAGCTTCCTGACGGGGGGAAGTGAGCAGTTCTTC
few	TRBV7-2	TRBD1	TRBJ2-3	CASSPGTDTDTQYF	TGTGCCAGCAGCCCCGGGACAGACACAGATACGCAGTATTTT
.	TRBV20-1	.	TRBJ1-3	CSSMGGAGNTIYF	TGCAGCTCGATGGGGGGCGCTGGAAACACCATATATTTT
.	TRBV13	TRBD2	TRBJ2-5	CASSLGGVLAGGVQETQYF	TGTGCCAGCAGCTTGGGCGGCGTCTTAGCGGGGGGAGTACAAGAGACCCAGTACTTC
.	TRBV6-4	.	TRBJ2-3	CTSSATDSTDTQYF	TGTACCAGCAGTGCTACAGATAGCACAGATACGCAGTATTTT
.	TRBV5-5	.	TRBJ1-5	CASSPTGGEWPQHF	TGTGCCAGCAGCCCGACGGGCGGCGAGTGGCCCCAGCATTTT
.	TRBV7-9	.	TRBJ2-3	CASSLVRPRGDTQYF	TGTGCCAGCAGCTTAGTCCGACCCCGGGGAGATACGCAGTATTTT
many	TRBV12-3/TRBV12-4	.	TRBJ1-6	CASSPQTVSPLHF	TGTGCCAGCAGCCCCCAGACAGTTTCACCCCTCCACTTT
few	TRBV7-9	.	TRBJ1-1	CASSPSVREAFF	TGTGCCAGCAGCCCCTCGGTCAGGGAAGCTTTCTTT
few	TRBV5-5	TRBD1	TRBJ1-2	CASSFDRGSYGYTF	TGTGCCAGCAGCTTTGACAGGGGATCCTATGGCTACACCTTC
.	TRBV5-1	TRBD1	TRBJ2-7	CASSSGQGEGYEQYF	TGCGCCAGCAGCTCGGGACAGGGGGAAGGCTACGAGCAGTACTTC
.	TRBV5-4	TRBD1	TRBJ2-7	CATEPGTGTYEQYF	TGTGCCACAGAACCCGGGACAGGGACCTACGAGCAGTACTTC
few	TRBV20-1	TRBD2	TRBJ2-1	CSARAPSRGGAYEQFF	TGCAGTGCTAGAGCCCCCTCCCGCGGGGGGGCTTATGAGCAGTTCTTC
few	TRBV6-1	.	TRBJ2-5	CASTRGGGQETQYF	TGTGCCAGCACCAGGGGAGGGGGCCAAGAGACCCAGTACTTC
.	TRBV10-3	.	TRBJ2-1	CAINDSPYNEQFF	TGTGCCATCAATGACAGCCCCTACAATGAGCAGTTCTTC
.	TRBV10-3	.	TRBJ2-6	CAISESTVGGANVLTF	TGTGCCATCAGTGAGTCCACGGTGGGTGGGGCCAACGTCCTGACTTTC
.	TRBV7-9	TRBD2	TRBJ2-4	CASSHPLPSGGRGIQYF	TGTGCCAGCAGCCACCCGCTTCCTAGCGGGGGTCGCGGCATTCAGTACTTC
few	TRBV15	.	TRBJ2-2	CARNPQGNGELFF	TGTGCCCGCAACCCCCAGGGGAACGGGGAGCTGTTTTTT
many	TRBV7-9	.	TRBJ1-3	CASSLNLRSGNTIYF	TGTGCCAGCAGCTTAAACCTTCGCTCTGGAAACACCATATATTTT
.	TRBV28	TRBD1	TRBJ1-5	CASSFRTGHQPQHF	TGTGCCAGCAGTTTTAGGACAGGGCATCAGCCCCAGCATTTT
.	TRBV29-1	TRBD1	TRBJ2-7	CSVLDREFPKF	TGCAGCGTTCTAGACAGGGAATTTCCGAAATTC
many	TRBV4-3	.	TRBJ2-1	CASSRRGESYNEQFF	TGCGCCAGCAGCCGGAGGGGGGAATCCTACAATGAGCAGTTCTTC
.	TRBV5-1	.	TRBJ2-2	CASSLARSGSGELFF	TGCGCCAGCAGCTTGGCCAGGTCGGGGTCCGGGGAGCTGTTTTTT
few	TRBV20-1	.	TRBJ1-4	CSANIPMGGEKLFF	TGCAGTGCTAATATTCCCATGGGAGGGGAAAAACTGTTTTTT
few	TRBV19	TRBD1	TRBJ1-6	CASKWQGASYNSPLHF	TGTGCCAGTAAGTGGCAGGGGGCCTCCTATAATTCACCCCTCCACTTT
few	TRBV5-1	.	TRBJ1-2	CASTEEANYGYTF	TGCGCCAGCACCGAGGAGGCCAACTATGGCTACACCTTC
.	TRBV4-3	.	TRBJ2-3	CASSQERAADTQYF	TGCGCCAGCAGCCAAGAAAGGGCGGCAGATACGCAGTATTTT
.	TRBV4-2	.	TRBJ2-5	CASSHSELGETQYF	TGTGCCAGCAGCCATAGCGAGCTAGGGGAGACCCAGTACTTC
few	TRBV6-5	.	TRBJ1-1	CASSYSGGVSVAEAFF	TGTGCCAGCAGTTACTCGGGAGGGGTGTCAGTCGCTGAAGCTTTCTTT
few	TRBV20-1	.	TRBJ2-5	CSAGGPDQETQYF	TGCAGTGCTGGAGGACCGGATCAAGAGACCCAGTACTTC
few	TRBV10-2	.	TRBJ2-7	CASSDKNSYEQYF	TGCGCCAGCAGTGATAAGAACAGCTACGAGCAGTACTTC
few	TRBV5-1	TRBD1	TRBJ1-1	CASSLPGGGEAFF	TGCGCCAGCAGCTTACCCGGAGGGGGCGAAGCTTTCTTT
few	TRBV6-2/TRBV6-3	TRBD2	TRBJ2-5	CASSYGTSGGIGETQYF	TGTGCCAGCAGTTACGGGACTAGCGGGGGCATTGGAGAGACCCAGTACTTC
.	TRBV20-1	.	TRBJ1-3	CSAPQASGNTIYF	TGCAGTGCGCCGCAGGCCTCTGGAAACACCATATATTTT
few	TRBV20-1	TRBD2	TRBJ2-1	CSAPGLNYNEQFF	TGCAGTGCTCCGGGACTAAATTACAATGAGCAGTTCTTC
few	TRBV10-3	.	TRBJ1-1	CAISEERGAPNTEAFF	TGTGCCATCAGTGAGGAGAGGGGGGCCCCGAACACTGAAGCTTTCTTT
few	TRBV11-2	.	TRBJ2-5	CASSLGTSPSHETQYF	TGTGCCAGCAGCCTGGGGACCAGTCCTTCTCATGAGACCCAGTACTTC